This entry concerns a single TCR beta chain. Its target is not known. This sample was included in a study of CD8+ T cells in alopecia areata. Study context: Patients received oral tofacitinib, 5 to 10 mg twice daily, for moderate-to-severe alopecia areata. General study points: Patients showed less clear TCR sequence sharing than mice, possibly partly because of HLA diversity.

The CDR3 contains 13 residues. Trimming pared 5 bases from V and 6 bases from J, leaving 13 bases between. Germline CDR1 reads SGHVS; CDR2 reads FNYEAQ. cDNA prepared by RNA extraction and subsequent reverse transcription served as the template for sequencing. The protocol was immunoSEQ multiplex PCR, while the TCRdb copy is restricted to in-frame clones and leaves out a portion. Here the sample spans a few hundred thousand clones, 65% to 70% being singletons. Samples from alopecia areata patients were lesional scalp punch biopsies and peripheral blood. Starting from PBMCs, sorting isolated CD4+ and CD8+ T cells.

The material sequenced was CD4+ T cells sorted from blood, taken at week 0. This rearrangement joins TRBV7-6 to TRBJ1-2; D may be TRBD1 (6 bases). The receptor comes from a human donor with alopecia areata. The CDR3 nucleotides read TGTGCCAGCAGCGAGACACAGGGTAATGGCTACACCTTC. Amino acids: CASSETQGNGYTF.